This T cell receptor (beta chain) was identified during a study of blood T cell repertoires in COVID-19. Study at large: Acute and convalescent COVID-19 samples came from the United States, Italy and Spain. PBMCs, B-cell-depleted T cells, or T cells were the source of the cDNA or gDNA that made up the material.

With 2 bases removed from V and 5 bases from J, the gap between germline ends came to 12 bases. Per germline, CDR1 SEHNR and CDR2 FQNEAQ (reference sequence). The CDR3 totals 15 residues. Original processing methods: It was from reference gene primer amplification that nucleated cell counts were estimated. The repertoire was sequenced with immunoSEQ multiplex PCR; TCRdb's copy has only in-frame clones and lacks some. For V, J and clone size, that table is used; D and trimming come from the DNA. The table lists 100,000 to 150,000 clones, about nine tenths of them singletons, with about a tenth in the top ten.

Sequenced input: peripheral blood. The TCR sequence derives from a man aged 50-59 years with acute or convalescent COVID-19. V gene TRBV7-9 combines with J gene TRBJ2-2; maybe TRBD1 (5 bases). The CDR3 protein is CASSLQGRPTGELFF. The CDR3 DNA follows: TGTGCCAGCAGCTTACAGGGCCGACCAACCGGGGAGCTGTTTTTT.